This TCR beta chain originates from a study of cytomegalovirus exposure and HLA in healthy donors. About the research overall: Across 350 to 500 genotyped donors, approximately 81% landed in the Caucasian-associated ancestry cluster.

The germline V gene has CDR1 SGHNT and CDR2 YYREEE (reference sequence). The length of the CDR3 is 13 residues. Details on this clone: Its antigen is still unknown. An end of the junction does not agree with germline; a read error may underlie this. The same CDR3 arises from other DNA sequences in this sample as well.

Overall study results and limits: A list of 150 or so TCR beta chains associated with cytomegalovirus was given. By a later analysis, the bulk of CMV-associated TCR beta chains appeared HLA-restricted.

PCR primers comprised 60 Vbeta and 13 Jbeta primers. Some clones are missing from TCRdb's copy, which holds only in-frame ones; the method was immunoSEQ multiplex PCR. The table lists some 98,000 clones, around four fifths of them singletons, with 2% to 2.5% in the top ten. The gene calls are TRBV5-4 and TRBJ2-7; the D gene is possibly TRBD2 (6 bases). The clonotype was recovered from a man aged 35-49 years in good health and CMV-seronegative. The sequencing input was PBMCs. The CDR3 spells CASSQARGYEQYF. CDR3 DNA: TGCGCCAGCAGCCAGGCACGGGGGTACGAGCAGTACTTC. Combining the CDR3 with reference TRBV5-4 and TRBJ2-7 gives the whole variable domain ETGVTQSPTHLIKTRGQQVTLRCSSQSGHNTVSWYQQALGQGPQFIFQYYREEENGRGNFPPRFSGLQFPNYSSELNVNALELDDSALYLCASSQARGYEQYFGPGTRLTVT.